Described below is a single T cell receptor beta chain sequence and its context. This clonotype was observed at least ten times. The specificity of this receptor is unknown. There are no base qualities to consult, and no much larger clone falls within one base. Synthesis of TCR cDNA relied on 5'RACE template switching, a step that introduced a universal primer site along with unique molecular identifiers. Priming for cDNA synthesis came from both the TCR alpha and TCR beta constant segments. Libraries were amplified in two PCR steps, with sample barcodes and sequencing adapters added in the second step. Sequencing of libraries was done on Illumina HiSeq 2500 (2x100 bp) or NovaSeq (2x150 bp). The source study handled its data this way. MIGEC was used to demultiplex reads and collapse the reads into UMI consensus sequences, and MiXCR was used for V(D)J alignment. Clonotypes responding to the vaccine were identified with edgeR on replicate PBMC samples, with the criteria of FDR below 0.01 and a log2 fold change above 5 up to day 15. CD4 or CD8 identity was assigned to each bulk clonotype according to whether the clonotype was present at higher abundance in the sequenced CD4 repertoire or the sequenced CD8 repertoire. TCRdb applied fastp at Q25 and MiXCR to the public reads, then kept only in-frame beta chains. Rows matching on CDR3 protein sequence are summarized as one entry with the most common DNA and genes. What appears here as the V and J calls and clone size reflects TCRdb's work, not the paper's. The sample yields 110,000 to 150,000 distinct CDR3 sequences; 6.6% were counted once. The ten largest make up more than 0.6% of the sample.

The source of the sample is a study of T cells after yellow fever vaccination (dated by TCRdb to about 2019). Context from the whole study: The SMART-Seq v4 Ultra Low Input RNA kit was used to prepare libraries from fractions with low cell numbers. To follow T-cell clones before and after primary and booster YFV17D yellow fever vaccination, bulk TCR alpha and beta repertoires were sequenced over time. Blood samples were taken at several timepoints before and after primary and secondary immunization, and bulk PBMC replicates and cell subsets were isolated. Two healthy male donors, one aged 18 to 30 and one aged 30 to 40 years, made up the cohort.

Broader findings and caveats from the paper: Compared with the primary T-cell response, the secondary T-cell response was faster but weaker, reaching its peak on day 5 rather than on day 15. After the booster, most clones that had expanded after primary vaccination were detected again (roughly 95% of CD4 and more than 85% of CD8), suggesting broad maintenance of memory. Because the study included only a couple of donors, the extent to which the findings can be generalized is limited. A small fraction of clonotypes appeared in both the CD4 and CD8 compartments, likely as a result of convergent recombination. Because abundant contaminating clonotypes from the bulk population could be contained in FACS-sorted repertoires, computational filtering was required.

Interpreted using the paper, the treatment or condition label stands for: live attenuated yellow fever vaccine strain. A standard Ficoll-Paque protocol was used to isolate PBMCs from peripheral blood. Dynabeads CD4 and CD8 positive selection kits were used to isolate the CD4 and CD8 T-cell fractions. TriZol was used to extract RNA from bulk PBMCs, from CD4 and CD8 fractions, and from dextramer-positive and dextramer-negative fractions. CDR1 and CDR2 were assigned from the germline V gene as SGHRS and YFSETQ. Measured from the cysteine to the phenylalanine, the CDR3 is 17 residues long. CDR3 DNA is the only sequence kept; it has 51 bases, read in frame from the first base. V loses 0 bases, J loses 2 bases, and the germline ends lie 17 bases apart.

The source material was CD4+ T cells sorted from PBMCs, sampled 10 days after the yellow fever booster vaccination. In this chain, TRBV5-1 is recombined with TRBJ2-5; the D gene cannot be resolved beyond TRBD1 or TRBD2, each matching 5 bases. The sequence was collected from a man younger than 40 who received the YFV17D yellow fever vaccine. CDR3 reads: CASSLAGRAGPQETQYF. The sequenced DNA: TGCGCCAGCAGCTTGGCGGGACGGGCTGGGCCTCAAGAGACCCAGTACTTC.